This T cell receptor beta chain emerged from a study of T cell clonality in common variable immunodeficiency. Whole-study findings and limits: The cause of increased CVID clonality remains unclear without subpopulation sequencing. Fewer deletions and N-nucleotide insertions were reportedly seen in common variable immunodeficiency TCR beta sequences. Repertoire-complication correlations in CVID were limited by patient heterogeneity.

In its sample, this clone was seen many times. What it binds is not known. The read stops 3 residues short of the end of the CDR3; the missing end is completed from the germline J gene. V dropped 2 bases and J dropped 5 bases, with 10 bases sitting between them. Germline values: CDR1 SGHTA, CDR2 FQGNSA. The CDR3 loop spans 14 amino acids. Sequencing was performed with immunoSEQ multiplex PCR; in TCRdb, only in-frame clones are kept and a portion is missing. In total the sample includes around 20,000 clones, none of them seen once. Blood came from CVID subjects not ill and not taking immunomodulatory or immunosuppressive medication. Each donor provided roughly 4.5 to 9 ml of heparinized whole blood.

This TCR came from a human donor with common variable immunodeficiency. Sequenced input: peripheral blood mononuclear cells. The chain employs TRBV7-2 and TRBJ2-1, with D maybe TRBD2 (5 bases). This chain's CDR3 is CASSLPGVHNEQFF. The part of the CDR3 DNA that was read is TGTGCCAGCAGCTTACCCGGGGTACACAATGAG. Supplemented by reference TRBV7-2 and TRBJ2-1, the full variable domain reads GAGVSQSPSNKVTEKGKDVELRCDPISGHTALYWYRQSLGQGLEFLIYFQGNSAPDKSGLPSDRFSAERTGGSVSTLTIQRTQQEDSAVYLCASSLPGVHNEQFFGPGTRLTVL.